The source of this T cell receptor beta chain is a study of blood T cell repertoires in COVID-19. Study-wide background: COVID-19 samples from acute and convalescent phases originated in the United States, Italy and Spain. Sources were T cells, B-cell-depleted T cells, or PBMCs; the material itself was cDNA or gDNA.

Trimming took 4 bases from V and 4 from J, leaving 9 bases between them. The CDR3 is made up of 12 amino acids. Germline CDR1 is SGHNT and CDR2 is YYREEE (reference sequence). The repertoire was sequenced with immunoSEQ multiplex PCR; TCRdb's copy has only in-frame clones and lacks some. This sample carries hundreds of thousands of clones, about nine tenths of them seen once, and the ten largest clones take over 0.95%. Enrollees, roughly 18 to 89 years old, lived in approximately 24 US areas. Either two negative PCRs, clearance, or symptom resolution qualified Cohort 3 donors as recovered. This clone was seen only once.

J is TRBJ2-7 and V is TRBV5-4; weak D call: TRBD1 (6 bases). The origin of this receptor is a man aged 25 to 45 who had recovered from COVID-19. Specimen: PBMCs or T cells enriched from blood (not recorded which). CDR3 sequence: CASSPQGYEQYF. The CDR3 coding sequence is TGTGCCAGCAGCCCACAGGGATACGAGCAGTACTTC.